Only one count was recorded for the clone carrying this T cell receptor (beta chain). Its specificity is unknown. The assay was immunoSEQ multiplex PCR, and TCRdb's table has in-frame clones only and misses some. This table has over 100,000 clones, roughly 88% appearing once. This sample is drawn from a study of T cell responses to AZD1222 COVID-19 vaccine. Whole-study context: Second-dose recipients at about 4 or about 12 weeks were treated as one pooled group.

General observations from the study: Sampled repertoires all dated from after the peak T cell response. Donors were largely white British and mainly female; clonal diversity was possibly underestimated.

J lost 12 bases, V lost 6 bases, and 6 bases had no gene match. Germline V gives CDR1 MNHEY, CDR2 SVGAGI. The CDR3 totals 13 residues. The sequence was obtained from an adult in good health. Source: peripheral blood, taken on day 0 of AZD1222 vaccination. The chain uses TRBV6-5 and TRBJ2-7, with 15 nucleotides matching TRBD2. CDR3 nucleotides: TGTGCCAGCAGCCGGGGACTAGCGGGGGGAAGGTACTTC. As protein: CASSRGLAGGRYF.